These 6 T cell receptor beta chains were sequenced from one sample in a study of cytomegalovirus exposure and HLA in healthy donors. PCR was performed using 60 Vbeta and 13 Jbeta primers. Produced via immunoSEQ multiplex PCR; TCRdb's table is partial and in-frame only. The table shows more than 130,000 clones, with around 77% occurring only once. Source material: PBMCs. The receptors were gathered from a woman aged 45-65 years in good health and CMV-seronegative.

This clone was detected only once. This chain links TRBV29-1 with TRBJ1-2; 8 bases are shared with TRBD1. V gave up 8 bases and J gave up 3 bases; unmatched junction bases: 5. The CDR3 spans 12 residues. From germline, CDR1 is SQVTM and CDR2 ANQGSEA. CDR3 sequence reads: CSFPTGDYGYTF. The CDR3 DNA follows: TGCAGCTTCCCGACAGGGGACTATGGCTACACCTTC.

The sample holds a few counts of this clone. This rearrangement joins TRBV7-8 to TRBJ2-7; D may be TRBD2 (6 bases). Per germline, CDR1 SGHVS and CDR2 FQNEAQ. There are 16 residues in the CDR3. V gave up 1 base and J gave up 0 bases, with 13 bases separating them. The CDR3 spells CASSLVGGTYSYEQYF. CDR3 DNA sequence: TGTGCCAGCAGCTTAGTCGGCGGGACGTACTCCTACGAGCAGTACTTC.

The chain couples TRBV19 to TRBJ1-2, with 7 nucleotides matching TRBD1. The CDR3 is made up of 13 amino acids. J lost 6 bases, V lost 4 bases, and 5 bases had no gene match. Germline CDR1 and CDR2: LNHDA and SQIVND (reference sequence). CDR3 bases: TGTGCCAGTAGTAGACAGGGAATGGATGGCTACACCTTC. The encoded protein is CASSRQGMDGYTF.

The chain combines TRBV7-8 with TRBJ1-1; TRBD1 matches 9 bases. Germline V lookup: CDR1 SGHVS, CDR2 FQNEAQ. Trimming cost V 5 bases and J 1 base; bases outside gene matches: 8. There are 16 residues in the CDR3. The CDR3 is CASSTTPGQGNTEAFF. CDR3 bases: TGTGCCAGCAGCACAACGCCGGGACAGGGGAACACTGAAGCTTTCTTT. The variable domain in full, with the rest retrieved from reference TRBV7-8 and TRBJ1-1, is GAGVSQSPRYKVAKRGQDVALRCDPISGHVSLFWYQQALGQGPEFLTYFQNEAQLDKSGLPSDRFFAERPEGSVSTLKIQRTQQEDSAVYLCASSTTPGQGNTEAFFGQGTRLTVV.

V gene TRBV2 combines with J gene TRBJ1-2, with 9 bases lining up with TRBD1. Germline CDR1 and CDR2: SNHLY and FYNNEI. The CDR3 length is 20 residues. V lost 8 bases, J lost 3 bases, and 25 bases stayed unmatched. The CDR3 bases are TGTGCCAGCCCAGTCGGGACAGGGCAAGTCGGGGAACGATGGGACTATGGCTACACCTTC. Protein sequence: CASPVGTGQVGERWDYGYTF. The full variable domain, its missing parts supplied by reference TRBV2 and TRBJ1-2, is EPEVTQTPSHQVTQMGQEVILRCVPISNHLYFYWYRQILGQKVEFLVSFYNNEISEKSEIFDDQFSVERPDGSNFTLKIRSTKLEDSAMYFCASPVGTGQVGERWDYGYTFGSGTRLTVV.

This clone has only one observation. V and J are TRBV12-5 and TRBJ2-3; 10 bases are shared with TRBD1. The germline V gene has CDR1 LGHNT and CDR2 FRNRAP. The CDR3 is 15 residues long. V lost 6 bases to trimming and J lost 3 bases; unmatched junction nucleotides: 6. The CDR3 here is CASGPGTGETDTQYF. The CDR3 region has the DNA TGTGCTAGTGGCCCCGGGACAGGGGAAACAGATACGCAGTATTTT.